Here is one T cell receptor beta chain with its context. Authors' data handling: Reference gene primers were amplified, and this amplification served to estimate nucleated cell counts. TCRdb's table, derived via immunoSEQ multiplex PCR, lists solely in-frame clones and lacks some. That table gives V, J and clone size, and the DNA gave D and trimming. The repertoire holds around 300,000 clones, 65% to 90% seen once, with approximately 7.5% in the top ten. The sample belongs to a study of blood T cell repertoires in COVID-19. Study information: The study drew acute and convalescent COVID-19 samples from the United States, Italy and Spain. Nucleic acid was either cDNA or gDNA, and it came from T cells, B-cell-depleted T cells, or PBMCs.

Per germline, CDR1 SGHDN and CDR2 FVKESK. Trimming took 1 base from V and 6 from J, leaving 15 bases between them. The length of the CDR3 is 16 residues. Sample: peripheral blood. The rearrangement links TRBV14 to TRBJ2-2; D may be TRBD2 (6 bases). This sequence originates from a human donor in a cohort sampled during active COVID-19. The CDR3 sequence: CASSQVGGEDAGELFF. In DNA form, the CDR3 reads TGTGCCAGCAGCCAAGTTGGAGGGGAGGATGCCGGGGAGCTGTTTTTT.